The 18 T cell receptor beta chains below all came from one sample that was sequenced in a study of shared clonotypes between healthy human individuals. The protocol was immunoSEQ multiplex PCR, while the TCRdb copy is restricted to in-frame clones and leaves out a portion. The sample holds about 1.1 million clones, approximately 80% seen once. The sequenced sample consisted of memory CD4+ T cells from PBMCs. The subset: CD45RA-negative fraction. The receptors stem from a young man in good health. Some clones in this sample may be carry-over from other donors' samples.

This chain links TRBV5-1 with TRBJ2-1; 11 nucleotides agree with TRBD2. The CDR3 contains 15 residues. V gave up 4 bases and J gave up 10 bases; unmatched junction bases: 10. The germline V gene encodes CDR1 SGHRS and CDR2 YFSETQ. CDR3 sequence: CASSPLAGGPPEQFF. CDR3 DNA sequence: TGCGCCAGCAGCCCCCTAGCGGGAGGCCCTCCGGAGCAGTTCTTC.

This clone was observed a handful of times. J is TRBJ2-1 and V is TRBV29-1, with 12 bases fitting TRBD2. Germline loops: CDR1 SQVTM, CDR2 ANQGSEA. The CDR3 contains 12 residues. CDR3 sequence: CRGTSGYNEQFF. CDR3 coding DNA: TGCAGGGGGACTAGCGGGTACAATGAGCAGTTCTTC.

This chain joins TRBV5-1 and TRBJ2-3; D uncertain. Looked up from germline, CDR1 is SGHRS and CDR2 is YFSETQ. Trimming stripped 4 bases from V and 4 bases from J, with 19 bases between. The CDR3 is 16 residues long. CDR3 in amino acids: CASSHGIVGVADTQYF. The CDR3 nucleotides are TGCGCCAGCAGCCACGGTATTGTTGGGGTCGCAGATACGCAGTATTTT.

As DNA, the CDR3 is TGTGCCAGCAGCTTCAGGGGCGAGACCCAGTACTTC. Translated: CASSFRGETQYF. The chain couples TRBV11-2 to TRBJ2-5; D is possibly TRBD1 (6 bases). V lost 3 bases and J lost 5, with 7 bases in between. The CDR3 spans 12 residues. CDR1 and CDR2 from the germline V gene are SGHAT and FQNNGV.

V usage is TRBV4-2 and J usage is TRBJ1-5, with D possibly being TRBD1 (5 bases). CDR1 LGHNA and CDR2 YNFKEQ come from the germline V gene. The CDR3 extends over 16 amino acids. Trimming took off 2 bases at V and 5 bases at J, with 16 bases between the two ends. CDR3 DNA: TGTGCCAGCAGCCAACAGGGCAGGGATGGAGATCAGCCCCAGCATTTT. Protein sequence: CASSQQGRDGDQPQHF.

The chain is built from TRBV5-1 and TRBJ2-2, with D unclear. CDR1 is SGHRS and CDR2 is YFSETQ in the germline V gene. The CDR3 totals 15 residues. The V and J ends lost 4 bases and 1 base respectively, with 11 bases between them. As DNA, the CDR3 is TGCGCCAGCAGCCCCAGAGAAGGGAACACCGGGGAGCTGTTTTTT. Translated: CASSPREGNTGELFF.

This clone was seen only once. The J gene is TRBJ2-7, the V gene TRBV28; D gene ambiguous. V was cut by 3 bases and J by 4 bases, with 7 bases left in between. This CDR3 contains 12 residues. CDR1 MDHEN and CDR2 SYDVKM come from the germline V gene. CDR3 in DNA: TGTGCCAGCAGTTTTTTAGGGTACGAGCAGTACTTC. Its protein product is CASSFLGYEQYF.

This chain uses TRBV9 with TRBJ2-1; a weak D match, TRBD2 (6 bases). The CDR3 covers 15 residues. The V end was cut by 4 bases, the J end by 4 bases, with 15 bases between. Germline V gives CDR1 SGDLS, CDR2 YYNGEE. CDR3 in amino acids: CASSPRMRDYNEQFF. For the CDR3, the DNA is TGTGCCAGCAGCCCGCGGATGCGGGATTACAATGAGCAGTTCTTC.

Worth noting for this clone: The sample holds other DNA sequences that translate to the same CDR3. This chain connects TRBV11-3 to TRBJ2-2; no clear D. There are 11 residues in the CDR3. Trimming left V 8 bases short and J 4 bases short, with 5 bases between. CDR1 and CDR2 (germline): SGHNT, YENEEA. CDR3 DNA: TGTGCCAGCTCCGTCACCGGGGAGCTGTTTTTT. Translated: CASSVTGELFF.

The sample holds one count of this clone. The chain has TRBV6-6 and TRBJ2-3; D gene ambiguous. The length of the CDR3 is 14 residues. Trimming cost V 2 bases and J 2 bases, with 8 bases left between them. Germline values: CDR1 MNHNY, CDR2 SVGAGI (reference sequence). The CDR3 reads CASSYGPLTDTQYF. The CDR3 bases are TGTGCCAGCAGTTACGGGCCACTCACAGATACGCAGTATTTT.

The chain has TRBV5-6 and TRBJ2-7, with D possibly TRBD1 on 6 matching bases. Germline V lookup: CDR1 SGHDT, CDR2 YYEEEE. The V end was cut by 4 bases, the J end by 7 bases, with 21 bases between. The CDR3 is 15 residues long. CDR3 in amino acids: CASSPSHQGSGEQYF. In DNA form, the CDR3 reads TGTGCCAGCAGCCCGAGTCACCAGGGGTCGGGAGAGCAGTACTTC.

The genes are TRBV27 and TRBJ2-6; D may be TRBD1 or TRBD2 (5 bases each). CDR1 and CDR2 from the germline V gene are MNHEY and SMNVEV (reference sequence). The CDR3 is 17 residues long. Trimming removed 1 base from V and 0 bases from J, with 10 bases in between. In DNA form, the CDR3 reads TGTGCCAGCAGTTTATGGGGACGCCTCTCTGGGGCCAACGTCCTGACTTTC. The encoded protein is CASSLWGRLSGANVLTF.

For the CDR3, the DNA is TGTGCCAGCACGGCCATGGGGGTGCCCGGGGAGCTGTTTTTT. This translates into CASTAMGVPGELFF. The genes are TRBV2 and TRBJ2-2; D is tentatively TRBD1 or TRBD2 (5 bases each). The CDR3 is 14 amino acids. Germline loops: CDR1 SNHLY, CDR2 FYNNEI. The ends were cut back, 7 bases at V and 6 bases at J, with 15 bases in the middle.

This chain joins TRBV7-2 and TRBJ2-5, with 11 positions matching TRBD1. With the DNA end fitting TRBJ2-7 better, the J assignment may be wrong. From germline, CDR1 is SGHTA and CDR2 FQGNSA. This CDR3 has 16 residues. For the CDR3, the DNA is TGTGCCAGCAGCTTAGCGGAGGACAGGGGGCTTTACGAGCAGTACTTC. Amino acids: CASSLAEDRGLYEQYF.

The CDR3 protein is CASSLGTLQGATQYF. Here the CDR3 DNA reads TGTGCCAGCAGCTTGGGGACCCTACAAGGGGCGACCCAGTACTTC. The rearrangement joins TRBV11-2 to TRBJ2-5, with D perhaps assigned TRBD1 or TRBD2 (5 bases each). The CDR3 is 15 residues long. Germline CDR1 reads SGHAT; CDR2 reads FQNNGV. Trimming left V 3 bases short and J 7 bases short, with 18 bases between.

J is TRBJ2-7 and V is TRBV29-1; 12 bases are shared with TRBD1. Trimming cost V 6 bases and J 4 bases; bases outside gene matches: 10. The CDR3 loop spans 15 amino acids. Germline values: CDR1 SQVTM, CDR2 ANQGSEA. This chain's CDR3 is CSVKPGQGAMYEQYF. The CDR3 nucleotides read TGCAGCGTCAAACCGGGACAGGGGGCTATGTACGAGCAGTACTTC.

CDR3 DNA: TGTGCCAGCAGCTTGCGGGCAGGGATAAGTTCTGGAAACACCATATATTTT. Its protein is CASSLRAGISSGNTIYF. The rearrangement uses TRBV7-6 and TRBJ1-3; a possible D gene is TRBD1 (5 bases). Trimming took 3 bases from V and 1 from J, leaving 16 bases between them. The CDR3 is 17 residues long. Germline V lookup: CDR1 SGHVS, CDR2 FNYEAQ.

The rearrangement joins TRBV28 to TRBJ2-7; D is perhaps TRBD2 (6 bases). Deletions cut 5 bases from V and 3 bases from J, with 17 bases between. The CDR3 covers 15 residues. The germline gives CDR1 MDHEN, CDR2 SYDVKM. CDR3 loop: CASSPRGVADYEQYF. DNA of the CDR3: TGTGCCAGCAGTCCCCGCGGGGTTGCGGACTACGAGCAGTACTTC.